This entry describes one T cell receptor beta chain. Its binding antigen is unknown. No per-base quality is available; no much larger clone lies one base away. The immunoSEQ Assay was the method used to sequence TCRbeta CDR3 regions. After extraction, genomic DNA underwent amplification by bias-controlled multiplex PCR, followed by high-throughput sequencing. The published analysis was carried out like this. Collapsing and filtering of sequences were performed to quantify the absolute abundance of each unique TCRbeta CDR3 region. T cell fraction was estimated by normalizing TCRbeta template counts to usable DNA, with usable DNA measured through amplification of reference genes found in all nucleated cells. Repertoire TCRs were annotated as SARS-CoV-2-specific by exact matching of V gene, CDR3 amino acid sequence and J gene to a known reactive TCR set. MIRA supplied the reference SARS-CoV-2 TCR set, which was filtered for enrichment in COVID-19-positive ImmuneCODE repertoires so that public or cross-reactive TCRs were removed. Based on the MIRA antigens, annotated TCRs were further analysed at the level of specific ORF or position within ORF. Depth was the summed frequency of annotated unique rearrangements, while breadth was defined as annotated unique rearrangements over total unique productive rearrangements. Group comparisons of TCR breadth used two-sided Wilcoxon rank-sum tests. TCRdb carries this immuneACCESS record with in-frame sequences only. Its versions omit some clonotypes, under half of them owing to an unresolved V gene in the studies checked, with the rest unexplained. V, J and clone size are those of that table, while D and trimming were read from the DNA. Here the sample has about 350,000 clones; about 92% occur a single time. Clones ranked in the top ten supply 3% to 4% of the sample.

Taken with the paper, the label for time point translates to: individuals recovered from natural SARS-CoV-2 infection. The data stem from a study of Ad26.COV2.S vaccination and SARS-CoV-2 variants (dated by TCRdb to about 2021). Regarding the research as a whole: TCRbeta repertoire sequencing was used to assess the specificity and breadth of SARS-CoV-2-reactive T cell receptors after Ad26.COV2.S vaccination. A total of 32 samples were included in the TCR-sequenced set, comprising 19 Ad26.COV2.S vaccine recipients, 5 placebo recipients and 8 SARS-CoV-2 convalescent individuals. The paper as a whole reports these results and caveats: Higher spike-specific TCR breadth was observed in Ad26.COV2.S recipients than in placebo recipients (P = 0.0014). Vaccine and placebo recipients had comparable non-spike TCR breadth, which fits with the vaccine containing only spike. After vaccination, spike-specific CD8+ and CD4+ T cell responses were reported to show substantial breadth. The authors noted that total T cell responses may have been underestimated by the TCR breadth and depth analyses.

The CDR3 holds 13 amino acids from the cysteine to the phenylalanine. The retained sequence is limited to the CDR3, 39 bases, with the frame set at the first base. A distance of 13 bases separates the germline ends of V and J, which lose 4 bases and 7 bases respectively. The receptor was derived from a human donor who had recovered from COVID-19. The V and J genes are TRBV12-3 or TRBV12-4 and TRBJ2-5; the D gene assignment is perhaps TRBD1 or TRBD2, with each matching 5 bases. Sequencing was performed on peripheral blood, taken after recovery from COVID-19. The CDR3 here reads CASSSGTYGTQYF. The DNA is as follows: TGTGCCAGCAGTTCCGGGACCTATGGGACCCAGTACTTC.